One sample yielded the 2 T cell receptor beta chains listed below, sequenced in a study of cytomegalovirus exposure and HLA in healthy donors. Amplification used 60 Vbeta primers and 13 Jbeta primers. Method: immunoSEQ multiplex PCR; TCRdb's copy keeps in-frame clones and lacks some. The sample holds 150,000 to 200,000 clones, roughly 73% seen once. What was sequenced was PBMCs. Receptors were obtained from a male donor in good health and CMV-seronegative.

This chain joins TRBV7-3 and TRBJ1-5, with TRBD1 matching 7 bases. With 8 bases clipped from V and 6 bases from J, the junction kept 7 bases outside the gene matches. Germline lookup yields CDR1 SGHTA and CDR2 FQGTGA. The CDR3 spans 13 residues. The DNA of the CDR3 is TGTGCCAGCGGACCTGGGACAGTTCAGCCCCAGCATTTT. Translation: CASGPGTVQPQHF. Drawing the rest from reference TRBV7-3 and TRBJ1-5, the complete variable domain is GAGVSQTPSNKVTEKGKYVELRCDPISGHTALYWYRQSLGQGPEFLIYFQGTGAADDSGLPNDRFFAVRPEGSVSTLKIQRTERGDSAVYLCASGPGTVQPQHFGDGTRLSIL.

The chain is built from TRBV30 and TRBJ1-2; D not certain. Germline CDR1 and CDR2: GTSNPN and SVGIG (reference sequence). This CDR3 region has 11 residues. Deletions cut 2 bases from V and 6 bases from J, with 7 bases between. This chain's CDR3 is CAWSSGDGYTF. CDR3 nucleotide sequence: TGTGCCTGGAGTAGCGGGGATGGCTACACCTTC.